This record covers a single T cell receptor (beta chain). Its antigen is undetermined. What was sequenced were expressed TCRB transcripts, since all of the isolated RNA had been reverse transcribed. Sequencing was performed with immunoSEQ multiplex PCR; in TCRdb, only in-frame clones are kept and a portion is missing. The table lists 450,000 to 600,000 clones, about 29% of them singletons. These data originate in a study of beta chain features in type 1 diabetes. At the level of the study: There were some 110 million sorted cells examined across all samples.

The authors obtained over 95% purity in all sorted populations. V lost 5 bases to trimming and J lost 9 bases, with 8 bases between them. Per germline, CDR1 MDHEN and CDR2 SYDVKM. This CDR3 comprises 11 residues. Broader study findings: A moderate, significant TCRB CDR3 shortening appeared in type 1 diabetes across four CD4+ subsets. Type 1 diabetes patients had VDJ junctions that carried fewer insertions and more deletions.

The clonotype was recovered from a man aged 18 to 30 in good health. Specimen: naive CD4+ T cells from blood. The rearrangement uses TRBV28 and TRBJ2-1; D remains unclear. CDR3 DNA sequence: TGTGCCAGCAGTATATTATTTGAGCAGTTCTTC. Amino acids: CASSILFEQFF.